This TCR beta chain was captured in a study of T-cell memory formation after mild COVID-19. The overall study: Most TCR clusters belonged to a single donor.

The germline V gene encodes CDR1 SGHDN and CDR2 FVKESK. V was pared by 2 bases and J by 1 base, with 13 bases between. The CDR3 is 16 residues long. MiXCR was run by TCRdb on the 5' RACE reads, yielding one entry per CDR3 protein. This sample yields about 340,000 distinct CDR3 sequences, of which approximately 22% are seen a single time; around 20% belongs to the top ten. General observations from the study: For second-wave clones that peaked at day 37, SARS-CoV-2 specificity went unverified. There were some responding clones in pre-infection memory, which suggested that cross-reactive memory had joined.

Worth noting for this clonotype: Its target is not known.

The chain links TRBV14 to TRBJ2-3, with a tentative D call TRBD2 (5 bases). The specimen sequenced was PBMCs or a T cell subset sorted from them (not recorded which). This receptor was taken from a young man who had mild COVID-19 (a few samples of this study predate the infection). Cell type and time point are not known. The CDR3 loop reads CASSQYRVRGTDTQYF. The CDR3 nucleotides are TGTGCCAGCAGCCAATATCGAGTGCGGGGCACAGATACGCAGTATTTT.